The next 6 T cell receptor beta chains were all read from a single sample in a study of cytomegalovirus exposure and HLA in healthy donors. PCR used 60 Vbeta primers and 13 Jbeta primers. Clones were read by immunoSEQ multiplex PCR, and TCRdb kept only the in-frame ones, dropping some. The sample records nearly 110,000 clones, under 80% being singletons. The sample comprised PBMCs. The receptors were gathered from a man aged 60 to 75 in good health and CMV-seronegative.

The chain recombines TRBV2 with TRBJ2-5; D call uncertain. The V and J ends lost 3 bases and 5 bases respectively, with 10 bases between them. CDR1 and CDR2 from the germline V gene are SNHLY and FYNNEI. The CDR3 has 13 residues. The CDR3: CASSDPPRETQYF. CDR3 nucleotides: TGTGCCAGCAGTGATCCCCCCCGGGAGACCCAGTACTTC.

V is TRBV5-1 and J is TRBJ2-7; possibly TRBD1 for D (6 bases). This CDR3 comprises 15 residues. CDR1 is SGHRS and CDR2 is YFSETQ in the germline V gene. Trimming took off 4 bases at V and 1 base at J, with 15 bases between the two ends. The CDR3 is CASSPGQLNSYEQYV. For the CDR3, the DNA is TGCGCCAGCAGCCCCGGACAGCTAAATTCCTACGAGCAGTACGTC.

This clone was seen only a few times. The chain joins TRBV19 to TRBJ1-2, with a weak D call TRBD1 (5 bases). CDR3 length equals 14 residues. CDR1 is LNHDA and CDR2 is SQIVND in the germline V gene (reference sequence). Trimming left V 10 bases short and J 5 bases short, with 20 bases between. CDR3 nucleotide sequence: TGTGCCACCCAAACCGGGGGAAAGTCATATGGCTACACCTTC. This codes for CATQTGGKSYGYTF.

The V gene is TRBV7-6, the J gene TRBJ2-3; 11 nucleotides agree with TRBD1. CDR1 and CDR2 from the germline V gene are SGHVS and FNYEAQ. V shed 5 bases, J shed 5 bases, and the junction held 3 bases outside the gene matches. CDR3 length equals 14 residues. Written as DNA, the CDR3 is TGTGCCAGCAGCCCGGGGACAGGGGGAGATACGCAGTATTTT. As protein: CASSPGTGGDTQYF.

The rearrangement joins TRBV4-2 to TRBJ2-1; 11 bases fit TRBD2. Germline CDR1 is LGHNA and CDR2 is YNFKEQ. CDR3 size: 17 residues. The J segment lost 4 bases and the V segment lost 0 bases, leaving 5 bases of the junction unmatched. The CDR3 coding sequence is TGTGCCAGCAGCCAAGATGAAGGGACTAGCGGATACAATGAGCAGTTCTTC. Translation: CASSQDEGTSGYNEQFF.

This clone was observed once. The V gene is TRBV5-1, the J gene TRBJ1-1; D possibly corresponds to TRBD1 (6 bases). Germline V CDR1 and CDR2: SGHRS, YFSETQ. V gave up 1 base and J gave up 1 base, with 11 bases separating them. CDR3 length equals 15 residues. CDR3 DNA sequence: TGCGCCAGCAGCTTGCTAGGGACATCGAACACTGAAGCTTTCTTT. Residues: CASSLLGTSNTEAFF.